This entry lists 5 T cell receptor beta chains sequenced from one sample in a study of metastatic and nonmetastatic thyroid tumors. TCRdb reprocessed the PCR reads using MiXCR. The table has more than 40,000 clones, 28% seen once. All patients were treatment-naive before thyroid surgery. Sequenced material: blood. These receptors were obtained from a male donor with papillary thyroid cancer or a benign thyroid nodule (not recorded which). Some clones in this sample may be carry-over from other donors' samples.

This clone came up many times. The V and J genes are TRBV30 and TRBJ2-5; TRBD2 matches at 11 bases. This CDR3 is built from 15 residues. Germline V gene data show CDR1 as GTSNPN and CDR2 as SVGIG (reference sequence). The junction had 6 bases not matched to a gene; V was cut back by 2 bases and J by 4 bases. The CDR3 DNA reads TGTGCCTGGAGTCACCCCGGGACTAGCGGAGAGACCCAGTACTTC. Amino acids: CAWSHPGTSGETQYF.

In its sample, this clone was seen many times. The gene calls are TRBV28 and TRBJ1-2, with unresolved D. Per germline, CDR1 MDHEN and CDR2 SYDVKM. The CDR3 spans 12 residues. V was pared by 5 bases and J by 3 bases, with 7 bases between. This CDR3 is CASSLRDYGYTF. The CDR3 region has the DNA TGTGCCAGCAGTCTCCGGGACTATGGCTACACCTTC.

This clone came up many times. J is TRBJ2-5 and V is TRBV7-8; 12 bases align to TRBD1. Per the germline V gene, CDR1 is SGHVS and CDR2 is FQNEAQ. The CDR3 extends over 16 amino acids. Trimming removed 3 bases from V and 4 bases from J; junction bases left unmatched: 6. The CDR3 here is CASSLVGQGASETQYF. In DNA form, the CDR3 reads TGTGCCAGCAGCTTGGTGGGACAGGGGGCTTCAGAGACCCAGTACTTC.

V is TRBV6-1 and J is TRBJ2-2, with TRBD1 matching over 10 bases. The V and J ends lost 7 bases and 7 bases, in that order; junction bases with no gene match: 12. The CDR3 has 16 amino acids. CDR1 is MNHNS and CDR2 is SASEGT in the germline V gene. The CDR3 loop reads CASTTGTGDDHGELFF. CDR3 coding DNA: TGTGCCAGCACTACCGGGACAGGGGATGATCACGGGGAGCTGTTTTTT.

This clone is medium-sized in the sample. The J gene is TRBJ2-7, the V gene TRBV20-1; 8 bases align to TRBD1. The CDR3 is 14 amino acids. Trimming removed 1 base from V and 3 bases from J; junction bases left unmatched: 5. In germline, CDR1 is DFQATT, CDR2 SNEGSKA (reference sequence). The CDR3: CSARVGTGGYEQYF. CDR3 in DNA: TGCAGTGCTAGAGTCGGCACAGGGGGCTACGAGCAGTACTTC.